This is a list of T cell receptor beta chains from one sample in a study of read filtering for tumor transcriptome and immune sequencing. TCRdb analysed the reads with MiXCR anew, one entry per CDR3 protein. This sample yields roughly 130,000 distinct CDR3 sequences, of which over 10% are seen a single time; 9.5% to 11% belongs to the top ten. Material: a population of CD138-negative cells sorted from bone marrow. Receptors were obtained from a donor aged 40 or over with multiple myeloma. CDR3s include the opening cysteine and the closing phenylalanine or tryptophan. D genes are given only for firm matches. The listing skips clone size in some rows; elsewhere it reads once, few, many or a size class.

V	D	J	size	length	CDR3	DNA
TRBV7-2	.	TRBJ1-2	many	14	CASSLPGQNYGYTF	TGTGCCAGCAGCTTACCGGGCCAAAACTATGGCTACACCTTC
TRBV5-1	.	TRBJ1-1	many	15	CASSPQTDINTEAFF	TGCGCCAGCAGCCCCCAGACCGACATTAACACTGAAGCTTTCTTT
TRBV12-3/TRBV12-4	.	TRBJ2-2	many	15	CASSGSGSFTGELFF	TGTGCCAGCAGTGGCAGCGGGTCTTTTACCGGGGAGCTGTTTTTT
TRBV30	.	TRBJ2-5	.	16	CAWSETQLVGQETQYF	TGTGCCTGGAGTGAAACCCAACTAGTTGGCCAAGAGACCCAGTACTTC
TRBV5-1	.	TRBJ2-1	many	15	CASSGQGYSYNEQFF	TGCGCCAGCAGCGGTCAGGGGTACTCCTACAATGAGCAGTTCTTC
TRBV6-6	TRBD1	TRBJ1-4	many	14	CASRTGTGNEKLFF	TGTGCCAGTCGTACCGGGACAGGAAATGAAAAACTGTTTTTT
TRBV27	.	TRBJ1-5	many	16	CASSFKGEWGNQPQHF	TGTGCCAGCAGTTTTAAGGGGGAGTGGGGCAATCAGCCCCAGCATTTT
TRBV29-1	.	TRBJ1-1	few	12	CSVWTVNTEAFF	TGCAGCGTGTGGACAGTTAACACTGAAGCTTTCTTT
TRBV4-2	.	TRBJ1-3	few	16	CASSQDGAGAGNTIYF	TGTGCCAGCAGCCAAGATGGGGCGGGGGCTGGAAACACCATATATTTT
TRBV5-1	TRBD1	TRBJ1-4	few	15	CASRDRGGFQEKLFF	TGCGCCAGCAGGGACAGGGGCGGGTTTCAGGAAAAACTGTTTTTT
TRBV5-1	.	TRBJ2-7	many	15	CASSFQVGSSYEQYF	TGCGCCAGCAGCTTTCAGGTGGGAAGCTCCTACGAGCAGTACTTC
TRBV7-6	.	TRBJ2-6	many	18	CASSLAGGASSGANVLTF	TGTGCCAGCAGCTTAGCGGGGGGCGCATCTTCTGGGGCCAACGTCCTGACTTTC
TRBV20-1	.	TRBJ1-2	many	15	CSARDRVLVDYGYTF	TGCAGTGCTAGAGATCGGGTGCTGGTGGACTATGGCTACACCTTC
TRBV7-9	.	TRBJ2-1	many	17	CASSLGGRAGPFNEQFF	TGTGCCAGCAGCTTAGGGGGTAGGGCGGGGCCTTTCAATGAGCAGTTCTTC
TRBV23-1	.	TRBJ2-3	few	13	CASSQFRQDTQYF	TGCGCCAGCAGTCAATTCCGTCAAGATACGCAGTATTTT
TRBV5-1	.	TRBJ1-5	.	13	CASSLGVNQPQHF	TGCGCCAGCAGCTTAGGGGTCAATCAGCCCCAGCATTTT
TRBV29-1	TRBD2	TRBJ2-1	few	13	CSVSGSLYNEQFF	TGCAGCGTTAGCGGGAGCTTGTACAATGAGCAGTTCTTC
TRBV6-6	TRBD2	TRBJ2-1	.	16	CASSKDWTSGNNEQFF	TGTGCCAGCAGTAAAGATTGGACTAGCGGTAACAATGAGCAGTTCTTC
TRBV7-9	TRBD2	TRBJ2-5	many	15	CASSSGLADQETQYF	TGTGCCAGCAGCTCGGGACTAGCGGACCAAGAGACCCAGTACTTC
TRBV20-1	TRBD2	TRBJ2-5	.	15	CGAYTASGGQETQYF	TGCGGCGCCTATACGGCTAGCGGGGGACAAGAGACCCAGTACTTC
TRBV7-9	TRBD1	TRBJ2-6	many	18	CASSLGQGAMAGANVLTF	TGTGCCAGCAGTTTGGGACAGGGGGCGATGGCCGGGGCCAACGTCCTGACTTTC
TRBV4-1	TRBD2	TRBJ2-1	many	16	CASRSTSGGAYNEQFF	TGCGCCAGCAGAAGTACTAGCGGGGGGGCCTACAATGAGCAGTTCTTC
TRBV6-5	TRBD1	TRBJ1-5	many	13	CASGQGNNQPQHF	TGTGCCAGTGGACAGGGCAACAATCAGCCCCAGCATTTT
TRBV5-1	.	TRBJ2-2	.	16	CASRPATGSNTGELFF	TGCGCCAGCAGACCAGCAACAGGGTCCAACACCGGGGAGCTGTTTTTT
TRBV3-1	.	TRBJ2-1	many	15	CASSQDLGAQNEQFF	TGTGCCAGCAGCCAAGATCTCGGGGCTCAGAATGAGCAGTTCTTC
TRBV7-6	.	TRBJ2-6	many	17	CASTQDSPNSGANVLTF	TGTGCCAGCACCCAGGACAGCCCCAACTCTGGGGCCAACGTCCTGACTTTC
TRBV29-1	.	TRBJ1-5	few	13	CSVAENSNQPQHF	TGCAGCGTTGCAGAGAATAGCAATCAGCCCCAGCATTTT
TRBV20-1	.	TRBJ2-5	few	14	CSAPGGKGLKTQYF	TGCAGTGCTCCTGGGGGGAAGGGCCTGAAGACCCAGTACTTC
TRBV7-2	TRBD2	TRBJ2-1	many	13	CASSPRTSWEQFF	TGTGCCAGCAGCCCCCGGACTAGCTGGGAGCAGTTCTTC
TRBV7-2	TRBD1	TRBJ1-1	.	15	CAGSLWGQGVTEAFF	TGTGCCGGCAGCTTATGGGGACAGGGGGTCACTGAAGCTTTCTTT
TRBV12-3/TRBV12-4	.	TRBJ2-1	once	13	CASTLDTQNEQFF	TGTGCCAGCACCCTGGACACTCAGAATGAGCAGTTCTTC
TRBV12-3/TRBV12-4	.	TRBJ2-2	.	13	CASSPRPNGELFF	TGTGCCAGCAGTCCCCGTCCCAACGGGGAGCTGTTTTTT
TRBV27	TRBD1	TRBJ1-1	many	15	CASSLAGQVRSEAFF	TGTGCCAGCAGTTTAGCGGGACAGGTTCGATCTGAAGCTTTCTTT
TRBV29-1	.	TRBJ2-5	.	14	CSVELPGHQETQYF	TGCAGCGTTGAATTGCCGGGGCACCAAGAGACCCAGTACTTC
TRBV7-9	.	TRBJ1-1	many	14	CASSLHQRRNEAFF	TGTGCCAGCAGCTTACACCAAAGGAGAAACGAAGCTTTCTTT
TRBV6-1	.	TRBJ2-5	.	14	CASSLAQYQETQYF	TGTGCCAGCAGTTTAGCCCAGTATCAAGAGACCCAGTACTTC
TRBV3-1	.	TRBJ1-4	many	14	CASSPEGGNEKLFF	TGTGCCAGCAGCCCAGAGGGGGGAAATGAAAAACTGTTTTTT
TRBV18	.	TRBJ2-7	few	15	CASSPRKDSSYEQYF	TGTGCCAGCTCACCGAGGAAGGATAGCTCCTACGAGCAGTACTTC
TRBV19	TRBD2	TRBJ2-3	many	21	CASSIVGPGLAGNEFTDTQYF	TGTGCCAGTAGTATAGTAGGTCCCGGACTAGCGGGGAATGAATTCACAGATACGCAGTATTTT
TRBV20-1	.	TRBJ2-2	few	13	CSARQENTGELFF	TGCAGTGCTAGACAGGAGAACACCGGGGAGCTGTTTTTT
TRBV20-1	TRBD2	TRBJ2-3	many	15	CSARRASGRTDTQYF	TGCAGTGCCCGTCGGGCTAGCGGGAGGACAGATACGCAGTATTTT
TRBV5-1	.	TRBJ2-1	many	16	CASSPNSGVSHNEQFF	TGCGCCAGCAGCCCAAACTCGGGAGTGTCTCACAATGAGCAGTTCTTC
TRBV6-6	.	TRBJ1-5	.	14	CASSPEGEVQPQHF	TGTGCCAGCAGTCCGGAGGGGGAAGTACAGCCCCAGCATTTT